What follows are 5 T cell receptor beta chains derived from one specimen sequenced in a study of blood T cells in healthy people across ages. Primed by a sample-barcoded 5' primer and a J-beta primer mix, a second PCR proceeded for about 7 to 11 cycles. Each CDR3 protein gets one entry after TCRdb re-called the 5' RACE reads with MiXCR. The table has about 1.6 million distinct CDR3 sequences, roughly a third seen once. Sequencing was done on a sample of blood. Every receptor here comes from a woman aged 25 to 39 in good health.

The chain combines TRBV28 with TRBJ2-3; 9 bases are shared with TRBD2. Germline trimming cut 3 bases from V and 4 bases from J; bases unmatched to any gene: 11. Germline-derived CDR1 and CDR2 are MDHEN and SYDVKM. The CDR3 loop spans 17 amino acids. This CDR3 reads CASSFLGGRVGADTQYF. The CDR3 DNA reads as TGTGCCAGCAGTTTCCTTGGCGGGAGGGTCGGGGCAGATACGCAGTATTTT.

This clonotype was seen only a few times. CDR3 sequence: CASSFAPGTTYEQYF. The CDR3 nucleotides read TGTGCCAGCAGCTTTGCACCAGGAACAACCTACGAGCAGTACTTC. The chain links TRBV11-2 to TRBJ2-7, with D unclear. Germline lookup yields CDR1 SGHAT and CDR2 FQNNGV. This CDR3 is built from 15 residues. V lost 3 bases and J 2 bases, leaving 14 bases between the germline ends.

The chain carries TRBV11-2 and TRBJ2-3, with no clear D. Looked up from germline, CDR1 is SGHAT and CDR2 is FQNNGV. The CDR3 has 15 amino acids. Trimming stripped 0 bases from V and 1 base from J, with 8 bases between. The CDR3 sequence is CASSLDFRGTDTQYF. The CDR3 DNA is TGTGCCAGCAGCTTAGATTTCCGGGGCACAGATACGCAGTATTTT.

Turning to this clonotype: A read error is possible here, since a much larger clone lies one base away. Here the CDR3 DNA reads TGTGCCATCAGTGAGTCCCCAGCGGGGGGCACAGATACGCAGTATTTT. Translated, it gives CAISESPAGGTDTQYF. The chain links TRBV10-3 to TRBJ2-3; 8 nucleotides align to TRBD2. After removal of 0 bases from V and 1 base from J, the junction contained 3 bases not matched to a gene. Germline values: CDR1 ENHRY, CDR2 SYGVKD. CDR3 length: 16 residues.

The gene calls are TRBV27 and TRBJ2-5; tentatively, D is TRBD2 (5 bases). Germline assignment: CDR1 MNHEY and CDR2 SMNVEV (reference sequence). The germline V and J ends were trimmed by 5 bases and 4 bases, with 23 bases remaining between them. The CDR3 spans 17 residues. The DNA of the CDR3 is TGTGCCAGCAGTCAAACCCGCGGACTCAGGAGCCGAGAGACCCAGTACTTC. Encoded protein: CASSQTRGLRSRETQYF.